A selection of T cell receptor beta chains follows, all from one sample in a study of CD8 T cells in Susac syndrome. Each CDR3 protein is one row after TCRdb ran MiXCR on the immunoSEQ multiplex PCR reads. The table records under 200,000 distinct CDR3 sequences, about 90% of them present only once. The sample taken for sequencing was CD4+ T cells from PBMCs. The receptors originated from a human donor in good health. CDR3s include the opening cysteine and the closing phenylalanine or tryptophan. Each record gives: clone size, V gene, J gene, D gene, CDR3 protein, CDR3 DNA. The D gene is left open where the match is weak. Rows give clone size only sometimes, using once, few, many, or a class for an expanded clone.

once	TRBV7-9	TRBJ1-1	TRBD1	CASSSNGGQREAFF	TGTGCCAGCAGCTCCAACGGGGGACAGAGGGAAGCTTTCTTT
.	TRBV5-4	TRBJ2-2	TRBD1	CASSGGQGGDTGELFF	TGTGCCAGCAGCGGGGGACAGGGCGGCGACACCGGGGAGCTGTTTTTT
.	TRBV20-1	TRBJ2-7	.	CSAPSRFSYEQYF	TGCAGTGCCCCTTCGAGGTTCTCCTACGAGCAGTACTTC
.	TRBV30	TRBJ1-5	TRBD1	CAWSIGGGQPQHF	TGTGCCTGGAGTATAGGGGGCGGCCAGCCCCAGCATTTT
.	TRBV2	TRBJ2-1	.	CASTRGVQNEQFF	TGTGCCAGCACGAGGGGGGTGCAGAATGAGCAGTTCTTC
.	TRBV24-1	TRBJ2-3	TRBD2	CATRGSGSPDTQYF	TGTGCCACCCGAGGTAGCGGGAGCCCAGATACGCAGTATTTT
.	TRBV25-1	TRBJ2-7	.	CASRGSWASYEQYF	TGTGCCAGCAGAGGCTCCTGGGCCTCCTACGAGCAGTACTTC
.	TRBV20-1	TRBJ2-7	.	CSARAVSSYEQYF	TGCAGTGCTAGAGCCGTTTCCTCCTACGAGCAGTACTTC
.	TRBV30	TRBJ1-2	TRBD1	CAWSVRAGGNGYTF	TGTGCCTGGAGTGTACGGGCAGGGGGGAATGGCTACACCTTC
.	TRBV7-9	TRBJ2-3	TRBD2	CASSLRQRGERTQYF	TGTGCCAGCAGCTTACGGCAGCGGGGGGAGAGGACGCAGTATTTT
.	TRBV2	TRBJ2-3	.	CASSEMADTQYF	TGTGCCAGCAGTGAGATGGCAGATACGCAGTATTTT
.	TRBV6-5	TRBJ1-5	.	CASSYRGNSNQPQHF	TGTGCCAGCAGTTACAGGGGGAATAGCAATCAGCCCCAGCATTTT
.	TRBV20-1	TRBJ2-3	TRBD2	CSAKRPGLASTDTQYF	TGCAGTGCTAAAAGGCCGGGACTAGCTAGCACAGATACGCAGTATTTT
.	TRBV5-1	TRBJ2-1	TRBD1	CASSRGGTGGVEQFF	TGCGCCAGCAGCCGGGGGGGGACAGGGGGCGTTGAGCAGTTCTTC
.	TRBV3-1	TRBJ2-6	.	CASSPDNSGANVLTF	TGTGCCAGCAGTCCGGACAACTCTGGGGCCAACGTCCTGACTTTC
.	TRBV27	TRBJ2-7	.	CASSLTESFHEQYF	TGTGCCAGCAGTTTGACAGAAAGTTTCCACGAGCAGTACTTC
.	TRBV5-1	TRBJ2-1	.	CASSLGGADYEQFF	TGCGCCAGCAGCTTGGGGGGGGCGGATTATGAGCAGTTCTTC
.	TRBV11-2	TRBJ1-6	TRBD1	CASSFETGGNSPLHF	TGTGCCAGCAGCTTCGAGACAGGGGGTAATTCACCCCTCCACTTT
.	TRBV19	TRBJ2-3	TRBD1	CASSISPGQGRDTQYF	TGTGCCAGTAGTATTTCTCCCGGACAGGGTCGCGATACGCAGTATTTT
.	TRBV3-1	TRBJ2-3	.	CASSQLIGVPDTQYF	TGTGCCAGCAGCCAATTAATAGGAGTCCCAGATACGCAGTATTTT
.	TRBV5-1	TRBJ2-5	TRBD2	CASSLGPAGVGETQYF	TGCGCCAGCAGCTTGGGACCAGCGGGAGTGGGAGAGACCCAGTACTTC
.	TRBV9	TRBJ1-5	TRBD1	CASSVDGQGNQPQHF	TGTGCCAGCAGCGTAGACGGACAGGGAAATCAGCCCCAGCATTTT
once	TRBV7-2	TRBJ1-2	.	CASSLAARNYGYTF	TGTGCCAGCAGCTTGGCCGCCAGAAACTATGGCTACACCTTC
once	TRBV12-3/TRBV12-4	TRBJ1-4	TRBD1	CASSSWTGANEKLFF	TGTGCCAGCAGCTCCTGGACAGGGGCTAATGAAAAACTGTTTTTT
once	TRBV7-9	TRBJ2-1	TRBD2	CASSLSGLVLNEQFF	TGTGCCAGCAGCTTATCTGGACTAGTCCTCAATGAGCAGTTCTTC
.	TRBV18	TRBJ2-6	.	CASSPSGTGANVLTF	TGTGCCAGCTCACCTTCCGGGACCGGGGCCAACGTCCTGACTTTC
.	TRBV27	TRBJ2-6	.	CASSLRTFLSGANVLTF	TGTGCCAGCAGTCTTCGGACCTTCCTCTCTGGGGCCAACGTCCTGACTTTC
.	TRBV5-1	TRBJ2-5	.	CASSLGRTGEETQYF	TGCGCCAGCAGCTTGGGAAGGACGGGGGAAGAGACCCAGTACTTC
.	TRBV10-3	TRBJ2-3	TRBD2	CAISDGGTSGPRTDTQYF	TGTGCCATCAGTGATGGGGGGACTAGCGGACCTAGAACAGATACGCAGTATTTT
.	TRBV5-1	TRBJ2-5	TRBD2	CASSLVGLAGGQETQYF	TGCGCCAGCAGCTTGGTCGGACTAGCGGGAGGACAAGAGACCCAGTACTTC
.	TRBV24-1	TRBJ1-1	.	CATSEGRATIPEAFF	TGTGCCACCAGTGAGGGCAGGGCCACAATCCCTGAAGCTTTCTTT
.	TRBV20-1	TRBJ2-7	.	CSARGGRTSYEQYF	TGCAGTGCTAGAGGGGGGAGGACCTCCTACGAGCAGTACTTC
.	TRBV7-2	TRBJ1-2	TRBD1	CASSPPGGGRSLYGYTF	TGTGCCAGCAGCCCCCCAGGGGGGGGCCGTTCACTCTATGGCTACACCTTC
.	TRBV19	TRBJ1-1	.	CASRRDFQNTEAFF	TGTGCCAGTAGAAGAGATTTCCAGAACACTGAAGCTTTCTTT
.	TRBV7-9	TRBJ1-1	.	CASSLGVRAFF	TGTGCCAGCAGCTTAGGGGTTCGAGCTTTCTTT
.	TRBV5-5	TRBJ2-7	TRBD1	CASSLYGTGGVYEQYF	TGTGCCAGCAGCTTGTACGGGACAGGGGGCGTTTACGAGCAGTACTTC
.	TRBV18	TRBJ1-2	TRBD1	CASSPLPPGQGGYTF	TGTGCCAGCTCACCACTTCCACCCGGACAGGGTGGCTACACCTTC
.	TRBV10-2	TRBJ1-5	.	CASSETVNNQPQHF	TGCGCCAGCAGTGAGACAGTAAACAATCAGCCCCAGCATTTT
.	TRBV20-1	TRBJ1-1	.	CSASNVVPGFTEAFF	TGCAGTGCTAGTAATGTTGTGCCAGGGTTTACTGAAGCTTTCTTT
.	TRBV30	TRBJ2-2	.	CAWSNGRGSGELFF	TGTGCCTGGAGTAACGGCCGGGGGTCCGGGGAGCTGTTTTTT
.	TRBV27	TRBJ1-5	.	CASRGGSVSSNQPQHF	TGTGCCAGCAGGGGAGGGAGTGTTAGTAGCAATCAGCCCCAGCATTTT
.	TRBV12-3/TRBV12-4	TRBJ1-5	.	CASSLERGSNQPQHF	TGTGCCAGCAGTTTAGAGCGGGGAAGCAATCAGCCCCAGCATTTT
.	TRBV5-6	TRBJ1-1	TRBD1	CASSLGPRTGGTEAFF	TGTGCCAGCAGCTTAGGCCCTCGGACAGGGGGCACTGAAGCTTTCTTT
.	TRBV9	TRBJ2-1	TRBD2	CASSARTSGYNEQFF	TGTGCCAGCAGCGCGAGGACTAGCGGTTACAATGAGCAGTTCTTC
once	TRBV11-2	TRBJ2-7	.	CASSSRVTRDVSSYEQYF	TGTGCCAGCAGCTCGCGAGTAACCCGGGACGTGAGCTCCTACGAGCAGTACTTC
.	TRBV4-1	TRBJ1-4	.	CASSQDPIGLKGAEKLFF	TGCGCCAGCAGCCAAGATCCAATAGGTCTGAAGGGAGCGGAAAAACTGTTTTTT
.	TRBV5-1	TRBJ2-2	TRBD1	CASSPDRVTGELFF	TGCGCCAGCAGCCCGGACAGGGTTACCGGGGAGCTGTTTTTT
.	TRBV6-6	TRBJ1-5	TRBD1	CASSTGRDSYQPQHF	TGTGCCAGCAGCACGGGGAGGGACAGCTATCAGCCCCAGCATTTT
.	TRBV6-5	TRBJ2-5	.	CASSPRTWLETQYF	TGTGCCAGCAGTCCGAGGACTTGGTTGGAGACCCAGTACTTC
.	TRBV20-1	TRBJ2-1	.	CSALDSSSYNEQFF	TGCAGTGCTCTTGACTCGAGCTCCTACAATGAGCAGTTCTTC
.	TRBV12-3/TRBV12-4	TRBJ1-1	.	CASSLGDTTEAFF	TGTGCCAGCAGTTTAGGGGATACCACTGAAGCTTTCTTT
.	TRBV11-2	TRBJ2-1	.	CASSPVDQQFF	TGTGCCAGCAGCCCCGTTGATCAGCAGTTCTTC
.	TRBV13	TRBJ1-1	TRBD1	CASSPRPLTGGWGTEAFF	TGTGCCAGCAGCCCCCGTCCCTTGACAGGGGGGTGGGGGACTGAAGCTTTCTTT
.	TRBV9	TRBJ2-1	.	CASSARGNPYNEQFF	TGTGCCAGCAGCGCCAGGGGTAACCCCTACAATGAGCAGTTCTTC
.	TRBV7-9	TRBJ2-1	TRBD2	CASSPTSGRYNEQFF	TGTGCCAGCAGTCCGACTAGCGGGAGATACAATGAGCAGTTCTTC
.	TRBV19	TRBJ2-1	TRBD2	CASSMSGGSYNEQFF	TGTGCCAGTAGTATGAGCGGGGGATCCTACAATGAGCAGTTCTTC
.	TRBV4-3	TRBJ2-7	.	CASSQDPSVYEQYF	TGCGCCAGCAGCCAAGATCCGTCAGTTTACGAGCAGTACTTC